Shown below are 22 T cell receptor beta chains from a single sample sequenced in a study of blood T cell repertoires in COVID-19. Measured with immunoSEQ multiplex PCR; TCRdb has only the in-frame clones, and not every one. Of over 150,000 clones listed, about 86% were seen once; the top ten hold roughly 0.85%. The source material was peripheral blood. These receptors all stem from a woman aged 18-29 years who had recovered from COVID-19.

The chain recombines TRBV6-1 with TRBJ1-2, with D perhaps matching TRBD1 (5 bases). The CDR3 loop spans 15 amino acids. The V gene lost 1 base and the J gene lost 0 bases, with 9 bases spanning the gap. Germline-derived CDR1 and CDR2 are MNHNS and SASEGT. The DNA for the CDR3 is TGTGCCAGCAGTGAAGTGGGGGGGGCTAACTATGGCTACACCTTC. Residues: CASSEVGGANYGYTF.

The gene calls are TRBV7-2 and TRBJ1-5, with D perhaps TRBD1 (5 bases). From germline, CDR1 is SGHTA and CDR2 FQGNSA. With 1 base removed from V and 2 bases from J, the gap between germline ends came to 9 bases. This CDR3 contains 15 residues. CDR3 in DNA: TGTGCCAGCAGCTTAGAGGGGTTTGGCAATCAGCCCCAGCATTTT. Its protein product is CASSLEGFGNQPQHF.

The chain couples TRBV16 to TRBJ1-1, with a weak D call TRBD1 (5 bases). The length of the CDR3 is 15 residues. Germline V CDR1 and CDR2: KGHSY, FQNENV. Trimming stripped 2 bases from V and 3 bases from J, with 13 bases between. CDR3 amino acids: CASSQGQGGDTEAFF. In nucleotides, the CDR3 is TGTGCCAGCAGCCAAGGGCAGGGAGGGGACACTGAAGCTTTCTTT. Complete variable domain (other parts from reference TRBV16 and TRBJ1-1): GEEVAQTPKHLVRGEGQKAKLYCAPIKGHSYVFWYQQVLKNEFKFLISFQNENVFDETGMPKERFSAKCLPNSPCSLEIQATKLEDSAVYFCASSQGQGGDTEAFFGQGTRLTVV.

The rearrangement uses TRBV3-1 (or the pseudogene TRBV3-2) and TRBJ2-1; D might be TRBD2 (5 bases). The CDR3 has 17 amino acids. V was cut by 1 base and J by 6 bases, with 19 bases left in between. Germline CDR1 is LGHDT and CDR2 is YNNKEL (reference sequence). The CDR3 loop is CASSQAGRVGGVNEQFF. The CDR3 nucleotides read TGTGCCAGCAGCCAAGCTGGGCGGGTTGGAGGTGTCAATGAGCAGTTCTTC.

J is TRBJ2-5 and V is TRBV5-1, with 8 bases matching TRBD2. V was pared by 6 bases and J by 4 bases, with 8 bases of the junction left unmatched. CDR3 length: 14 amino acids. CDR1 and CDR2 from the germline V gene are SGHRS and YFSETQ. The CDR3 DNA reads TGCGCCAGCAACCGGGAGGGGGTATCAGAGACCCAGTACTTC. Protein product: CASNREGVSETQYF.

This rearrangement joins TRBV4-3 to TRBJ2-3, with D perhaps matching TRBD2 (6 bases). Per the germline V gene, CDR1 is LGHNA and CDR2 is YSLEER. The V end lost 4 bases, the J end lost 3 bases, and 20 bases lay between the germline ends. The CDR3 runs to 17 residues. DNA of the CDR3: TGCGCCAGCAGCCCTCTAACTAGCCGGGTAGCGACAGATACGCAGTATTTT. Amino acids: CASSPLTSRVATDTQYF.

The V call is TRBV4-3, the J call TRBJ2-1; unclear D gene. V gave up 4 bases and J gave up 0 bases, with 4 bases separating them. Germline values: CDR1 LGHNA, CDR2 YSLEER. The length of the CDR3 is 13 residues. The CDR3 loop reads CASSLSSYNEQFF. CDR3 nucleotides: TGCGCCAGCAGCCTCAGCTCCTACAATGAGCAGTTCTTC.

This clone was recorded once. The chain uses TRBV4-1 and TRBJ2-7; 10 bases match TRBD1. With 0 bases clipped from V and 3 bases from J, the junction kept 2 bases outside the gene matches. The germline V gene has CDR1 MGHRA and CDR2 YSYEKL. This CDR3 has 15 amino acids. CDR3 DNA: TGCGCCAGCAGCCAAGACGGACAGGGGGACTACGAGCAGTACTTC. This sequence encodes CASSQDGQGDYEQYF.

The gene calls are TRBV6-2 or TRBV6-3 and TRBJ1-2; 7 nucleotides align to TRBD1. The germline gives CDR1 MNHEY, CDR2 SVGEGT. This CDR3 has 14 amino acids. Germline trimming cut 5 bases from V and 4 bases from J; bases unmatched to any gene: 7. Here the CDR3 DNA reads TGTGCCAGCAGTCTCGGGACAGCCTTCTATGGCTACACCTTC. Residues: CASSLGTAFYGYTF.

The rearrangement uses TRBV19 and TRBJ2-2, with TRBD2 identical over 10 bases. CDR3 length equals 18 residues. CDR1 is LNHDA, CDR2 SQIVND, per germline (reference sequence). The junction had 9 bases not matched to a gene; V was cut back by 0 bases and J by 5 bases. As DNA, the CDR3 is TGTGCCAGTAGTATAGAAGCGGGGGGGCGCCGTGGGACCGGGGAGCTGTTTTTT. Translated, it gives CASSIEAGGRRGTGELFF.

The rearrangement joins TRBV5-1 to TRBJ2-5; 10 nucleotides match TRBD2. V gave up 1 base and J gave up 5 bases; unmatched junction bases: 8. Germline V gene data show CDR1 as SGHRS and CDR2 as YFSETQ. The CDR3 has 16 residues. The CDR3 here is CASSLRLAGGRETQYF. The CDR3 coding sequence is TGCGCCAGCAGCTTGAGATTAGCGGGGGGTCGGGAGACCCAGTACTTC.

The V gene is TRBV9, the J gene TRBJ1-4; D is undetermined. The CDR3 extends over 14 amino acids. Germline-derived CDR1 and CDR2 are SGDLS and YYNGEE. V lost 2 bases, J lost 5 bases, and 10 bases lay in between. The CDR3 sequence is CASSVGVLNEKLFF. The CDR3 bases are TGTGCCAGCAGCGTCGGGGTCTTGAATGAAAAACTGTTTTTT.

The genes are TRBV7-3 and TRBJ2-1, with 8 positions matching TRBD1. This CDR3 comprises 14 residues. V lost 10 bases to trimming and J lost 7 bases; unmatched junction nucleotides: 12. Germline V gene data show CDR1 as SGHTA and CDR2 as FQGTGA. In nucleotides, the CDR3 is TGTGCCACCTCAGGGGGCGGGGTTCAGAATGAGCAGTTCTTC. It codes for CATSGGGVQNEQFF.

This chain uses TRBV3-1 (or the pseudogene TRBV3-2) with TRBJ2-3; 8 bases map to TRBD2. The ends lost 5 bases at V and 2 bases at J; junction bases unmatched: 9. The CDR3 loop spans 16 amino acids. The germline V gene has CDR1 LGHDT and CDR2 YNNKEL (reference sequence). DNA for the CDR3: TGTGCCAGCAGCTCCGCCTCGGGGGGGACCACAGATACGCAGTATTTT. It codes for CASSSASGGTTDTQYF.

The V and J genes are TRBV6-2 or TRBV6-3 and TRBJ1-5; 7 bases map to TRBD1. With V trimmed by 7 bases and J by 6 bases, 12 bases remained unmatched. The CDR3 totals 15 residues. Germline CDR1 reads MNHEY; CDR2 reads SVGEGT. CDR3 region: CASTDSTGASQPQHF. CDR3 bases: TGTGCCAGCACTGACTCCACAGGGGCGAGTCAGCCCCAGCATTTT.

This chain connects TRBV7-6 to TRBJ2-2; D gene ambiguous. V lost 5 bases and J lost 0, with 13 bases in between. This CDR3 is 16 amino acids long. Germline V gene data show CDR1 as SGHVS and CDR2 as FNYEAQ. The chain's CDR3 is CASSPVGSANTGELFF. In DNA form, the CDR3 reads TGTGCCAGCAGCCCTGTTGGCTCCGCGAACACCGGGGAGCTGTTTTTT.

V and J are TRBV6-1 and TRBJ2-3; TRBD1 might be the D (5 bases). The CDR3 length is 15 residues. Germline values: CDR1 MNHNS, CDR2 SASEGT. V lost 3 bases to trimming and J lost 1 base, with 11 bases between them. CDR3 sequence (DNA): TGTGCCAGCAGTGACCTATTAGGGGGCACAGATACGCAGTATTTT. Encoded protein: CASSDLLGGTDTQYF.

Note on this clone: Other DNA sequences of this sample code for an identical CDR3. This sequence joins TRBV18 and TRBJ2-7; 7 bases match TRBD1. Germline V gene sequence: CDR1 KGHSH, CDR2 LQKENI. After removal of 3 bases from V and 2 bases from J, the junction contained 7 bases not matched to a gene. This CDR3 contains 15 residues. The CDR3, as DNA: TGTGCCAGCTCACCCCGACAGGGAACCCCCTACGAGCAGTACTTC. Translated, it gives CASSPRQGTPYEQYF.

This chain joins TRBV18 and TRBJ2-1; tentative D call: TRBD2 (6 bases). The CDR3 is 16 residues long. Trimming removed 3 bases from V and 0 bases from J, with 12 bases in between. Per germline, CDR1 KGHSH and CDR2 LQKENI. CDR3 DNA: TGTGCCAGCTCACCGTGGCGGGAAACCTCCTACAATGAGCAGTTCTTC. Residues: CASSPWRETSYNEQFF.

The V gene is TRBV7-2, the J gene TRBJ1-2, with 9 bases fitting TRBD1. Germline V lookup: CDR1 SGHTA, CDR2 FQGNSA. V shed 5 bases, J shed 7 bases, and the junction held 5 bases outside the gene matches. The length of the CDR3 is 13 residues. CDR3: CASSTPDRGGYTF. The CDR3 DNA reads as TGTGCCAGCAGCACCCCGGACAGGGGTGGCTACACCTTC.

The V and J genes are TRBV27 and TRBJ2-1; no clear D. The CDR3 sequence is 13 residues long. Per germline, CDR1 MNHEY and CDR2 SMNVEV (reference sequence). V was cut by 0 bases and J by 6 bases, with 6 bases left in between. CDR3 residues: CASSLSPVNEQFF. DNA of the CDR3: TGTGCCAGCAGTTTATCCCCAGTCAATGAGCAGTTCTTC.

V and J are TRBV5-6 and TRBJ1-1; D is possibly TRBD1 (6 bases). V lost 6 bases, J lost 4 bases, and 16 bases lay in between. Germline V lookup: CDR1 SGHDT, CDR2 YYEEEE. CDR3 length: 14 residues. The CDR3 is CASTLDRWGTEAFF. The CDR3 nucleotides read TGTGCCAGCACCCTAGACAGGTGGGGCACTGAAGCTTTCTTT.